This TCR beta chain was identified during a study of PD-L1 blockade in urothelial cancer. Study in general: Before enrollment, 0 to 3 chemotherapy regimens had been given to patients. A median approximately 150,000 T cells were found in blood samples.

Profiling relied on immunoSEQ multiplex PCR, and the TCRdb table lists in-frame clones only, not all of them. The sample shows more than 45,000 clones, 86% of them seen only once. Time point reported: peripheral blood 6 weeks after treatment start. With respect to this clone: Its specificity is unknown.

Study results and caveats: At the 3-week point, tumor-associated blood clones expanded more in durable-benefit patients.

The TCR sequence derives from a man aged 55 to 70 with urothelial cancer. The sequences come from PBMCs, collected around atezolizumab (anti-PD-L1) treatment.

This chain's CDR3 is CASSSAGQGAIHEQYF. The CDR3 DNA is TGTGCCAGCAGTTCGGCCGGACAGGGGGCAATTCACGAGCAGTACTTC. The chain has TRBV27 and TRBJ2-7; 11 nucleotides match TRBD1. Germline-derived CDR1 and CDR2 are MNHEY and SMNVEV (reference sequence). Trimming cost V 4 bases and J 5 bases; bases outside gene matches: 10. There are 16 residues in the CDR3.